The sequence of this T cell receptor beta chain was determined in a study of blood T cell repertoires in COVID-19. V dropped 4 bases and J dropped 0; count of bases not matched to a gene: 7. In germline, CDR1 is SGHRS, CDR2 YFSETQ. CDR3 size: 16 residues. Sequenced by immunoSEQ multiplex PCR; TCRdb stores in-frame clones only, minus some. The table has hundreds of thousands of clones, 84% seen once. Each participant's cohort was designated according to participant-reported clinical history. This clonotype was sampled from a woman between 40 and 55 years old who had recovered from COVID-19. The chain uses TRBV5-1 and TRBJ1-5; 7 bases match TRBD1. Source material: PBMCs or T cells enriched from blood (not recorded which). The CDR3 here is CASSQGDSYSNQPQHF. For the CDR3, the DNA is TGCGCCAGCAGCCAGGGGGACAGCTATAGCAATCAGCCCCAGCATTTT.